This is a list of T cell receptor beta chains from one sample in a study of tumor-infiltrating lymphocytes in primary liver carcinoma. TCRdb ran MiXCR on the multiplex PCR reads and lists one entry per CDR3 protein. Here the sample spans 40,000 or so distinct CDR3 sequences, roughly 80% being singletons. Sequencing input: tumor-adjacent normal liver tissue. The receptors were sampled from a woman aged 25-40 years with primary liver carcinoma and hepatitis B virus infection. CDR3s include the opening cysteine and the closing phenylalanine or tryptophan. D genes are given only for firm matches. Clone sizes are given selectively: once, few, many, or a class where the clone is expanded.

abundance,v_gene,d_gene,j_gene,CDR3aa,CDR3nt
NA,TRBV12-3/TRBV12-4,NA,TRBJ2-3,CANSFRETDTQYF,TGTGCCAACAGTTTTAGGGAGACAGATACGCAATATTTT
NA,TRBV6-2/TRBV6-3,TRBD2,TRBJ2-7,CANSFLAGGTSYEQYF,TGTGCCAACAGCTTTCTGGCGGGAGGGACAAGCTACGAGCAGTACTTC
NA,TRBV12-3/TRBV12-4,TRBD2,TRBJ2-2,CASSPGLGAVELFF,TGTGCCAGCAGTCCGGGACTAGGGGCCGTGGAACTGTTTTTT
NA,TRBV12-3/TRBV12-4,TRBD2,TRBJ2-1,CASSTLRLADHNEQFF,TGTGCCAGCAGTACCCTGAGACTAGCGGACCACAATGAGCAGTTCTTC
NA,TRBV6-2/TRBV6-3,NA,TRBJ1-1,CASITPRWPNTEALF,TGTGCCAGCATAACGCCGAGATGGCCCAACACTGAAGCTCTCTTT
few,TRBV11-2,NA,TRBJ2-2,CASSLAGFANTGELFF,TGTGCCAGCAGCTTAGCTGGGTTCGCGAACACCGGGGAGCTGTTTTTT
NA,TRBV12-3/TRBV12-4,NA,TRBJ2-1,CASSPRPIYNEQFF,TGTGCCAGTAGCCCACGGCCGATATACAATGAGCAGTTCTTC
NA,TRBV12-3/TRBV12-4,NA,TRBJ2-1,CASSSYRGGRPKEQFF,TGTGCCAGTAGTTCCTATAGAGGGGGGAGACCCAAAGAGCAGTTCTTC
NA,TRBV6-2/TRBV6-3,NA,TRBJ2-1,CASRYARADYNVQFF,TGTGCCAGCAGATACGCTCGGGCGGACTACAATGTGCAGTTCTTC
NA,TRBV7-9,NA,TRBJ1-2,CASSLKRVYGYTF,TGTGCCAGCAGCTTGAAACGGGTATACGGCTACACCTTC
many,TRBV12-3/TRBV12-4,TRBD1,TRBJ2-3,CASTRDSYTDTQYF,TGTGCCAGCACCCGGGACAGTTACACAGATACGCAGTATTTT
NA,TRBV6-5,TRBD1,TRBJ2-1,CASSYGGQWHNEQFF,TGTGCCAGCAGTTACGGGGGACAGTGGCACAATGAGCAGTTCTTC
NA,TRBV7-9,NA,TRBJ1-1,CTSSPGGGARAFF,TGTACCAGCAGCCCCGGGGGAGGGGCTCGGGCTTTCTTT
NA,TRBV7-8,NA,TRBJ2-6,CASSFPGFAGADVLTF,TGTGCCAGCAGCTTCCCGGGTTTTGCTGGGGCCGACGTCCTGACTTTC
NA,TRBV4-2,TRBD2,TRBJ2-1,CANSCGTSEANEQFF,TGTGCCAACAGCTGCGGGACTAGCGAGGCGAATGAGCAGTTCTTC
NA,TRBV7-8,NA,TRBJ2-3,CASRKWLGTDAQYF,TGTGCCAGCAGGAAGTGGTTGGGCACAGATGCGCAGTATTTT
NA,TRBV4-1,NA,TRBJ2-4,CASSPEMIRDTSKWYF,TGCGCCAGCAGCCCAGAGATGATTAGGGACACCAGCAAGTGGTACTTC
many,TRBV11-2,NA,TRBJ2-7,CASSSYPGPYVYEQYF,TGTGCCAGCAGCTCATATCCGGGTCCCTACGTCTACGAGCAGTACTTC
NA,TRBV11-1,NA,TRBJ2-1,CASSGTGRRQFF,TGTGCCAGCAGCGGGACGGGACGGAGGCAGTTCTTC
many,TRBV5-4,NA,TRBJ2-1,CASSSSRTAEQFF,TGTGCCAGCAGCTCCTCCCGGACAGCCGAGCAGTTCTTC
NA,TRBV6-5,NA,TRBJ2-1,CVSSYGDFSREQLF,TGTGTCAGCAGTTACGGGGACTTTAGTCGTGAGCAGCTCTTC
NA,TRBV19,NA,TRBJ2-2,CASLEGAGELFF,TGTGCCAGCTTAGAGGGGGCCGGGGAGCTGTTTTTT
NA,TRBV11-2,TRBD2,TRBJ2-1,CANSLGEGLSGGSEQFF,TGTGCCAACAGCTTAGGCGAAGGGTTATCGGGAGGGAGTGAGCAGTTCTTC
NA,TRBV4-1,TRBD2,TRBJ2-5,CASIQEGRAVTQYF,TGCGCCAGCATCCAAGAAGGGAGGGCCGTGACCCAGTATTTC
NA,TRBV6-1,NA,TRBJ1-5,CASSLGRAGNQPQHF,TGTGCCAGCAGCCTTGGACGGGCGGGCAATCAGCCCCAGCATTTT
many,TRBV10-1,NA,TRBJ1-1,CASSESRVTEAFF,TGCGCCAGCAGTGAATCCAGGGTAACTGAAGCTTTCTTT
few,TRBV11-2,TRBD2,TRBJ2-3,CASSHRGSGSFTDTQYF,TGTGCCAGCAGCCATCGGGGGAGCGGGAGCTTCACAGATACGCAGTATTTC
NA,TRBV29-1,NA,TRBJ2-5,CSVEASRLGVRETQYF,TGCAGCGTTGAAGCCTCCCGATTAGGGGTCCGGGAGACCCAGTACTTC
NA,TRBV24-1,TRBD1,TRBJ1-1,CATSSGTGSSEAFF,TGTGCCACCAGTTCCGGGACAGGAAGCAGTGAAGCTTTCTTT
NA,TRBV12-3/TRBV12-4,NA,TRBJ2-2,CASGFAGEMFF,TGTGCCAGCGGTTTCGCCGGGGAGATGTTTTTT
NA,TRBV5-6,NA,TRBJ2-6,CASSFSGAGTNVLTF,TGTGCCAGCAGCTTCTCCGGGGCTGGGACCAACGTCCTAACTTTC
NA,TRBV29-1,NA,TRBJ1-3,CSLDQGLGDSVNTIYF,TGCAGCCTTGACCAAGGACTGGGGGACTCTGTAAACACCATATATTTT
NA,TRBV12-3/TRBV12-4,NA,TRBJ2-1,CASSRMISRRGEQFF,TGTGCCAGCAGTCGTATGATTAGCAGGAGGGGTGAGCAGTTCTTC
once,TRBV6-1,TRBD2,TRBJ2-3,CASSGTSGSSDTHYF,TGTGCCAGCAGTGGGACTAGCGGGAGTTCAGATACGCACTATTTT
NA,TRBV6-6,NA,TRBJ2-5,CASSLGSQDTQYF,TGTGCCAGCAGTTTAGGGTCCCAAGATACCCAGTACTTC
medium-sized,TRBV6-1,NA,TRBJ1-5,CASSEEWGINQPQHF,TGTGCCAGCAGTGAAGAATGGGGGATCAATCAGCCCCAGCATTTT
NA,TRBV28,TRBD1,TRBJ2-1,CVSSLSGQGNDEQFF,TGTGTCAGCAGTTTATCGGGACAGGGTAACGATGAGCAGTTCTTC
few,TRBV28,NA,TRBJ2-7,CASSLVQRDRGSEQYF,TGTGCCAGCAGTTTGGTTCAGCGGGACAGAGGCTCCGAGCAGTACTTC
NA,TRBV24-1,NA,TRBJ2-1,CATSDWGAQGSDEQFF,TGTGCCACCAGTGATTGGGGGGCGCAGGGGAGCGATGAGCAGTTCTTC
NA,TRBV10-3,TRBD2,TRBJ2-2,CPIGTSGSTGELFF,TGTCCCATAGGGACTAGCGGCAGCACCGGGGAGCTGTTCTTT
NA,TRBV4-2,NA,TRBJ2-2,CASRQGPNTWELFF,TGTGCCAGCAGACAAGGACCCAACACCTGGGAGCTGTTTTTT